One TCR beta chain is described in this entry. What it binds is not known. Method: immunoSEQ multiplex PCR; TCRdb's copy keeps in-frame clones and lacks some. The table has 55,000 to 75,000 clones, around three quarters seen once. ViraFEST assay sequencing came after antigen-specific CD4+ T cells were expanded with viral peptide pools. Having been cultured for under twelve days, the cells underwent CD4+ T cell isolation. Testing of the vaccine recipients showed negative nucleocapsid antibodies and no prior SARS-CoV-2 infection. The culture medium for 2 million or so PBMC per well included roughly 10 IU/ml IL-2 and 9.5 to 10 ug/ml peptides. Half-medium replacement with IL-2 medium occurred on days 3 and 7. This sample is part of a study of vaccination effects on CD4 cells after COVID-19. The study, taken as a whole, reports: In the late period after vaccination, infection- and vaccine-induced clones contracted markedly. There was only 1 of 255 vaccine-induced clones in healthy vaccinees that cross-reacted with common cold coronaviruses.

Between the trimmed V and J ends, which lost 3 bases and 5 bases, there was a span of 4 bases. This CDR3 is built from 11 residues. Germline CDR1 reads SEHNR; CDR2 reads FQNEAQ (reference sequence). The V call is TRBV7-9, the J call TRBJ2-5; no clear D gene. This material consisted of CD4+ T cells from PBMCs cultured with HCoV-OC43 spike peptides, taken before COVID-19 vaccination. Subset reported: HCoV-OC43 spike overlapping peptide pool stimulation. The source of this sequence is a human donor who received a COVID-19 vaccine. CDR3 in DNA: TGTGCCAGCAGCTTTAAGGAGACCCAGTACTTC. This codes for CASSFKETQYF.